This is a list of T cell receptor beta chains from one sample in a study of T cell responses to AZD1222 COVID-19 vaccine. Sequencing used immunoSEQ multiplex PCR; TCRdb keeps in-frame clones, though not all of them. In the table there are fewer than 150,000 clones, 80% to 90% of which are singletons. The specimen was peripheral blood, collected 28 days after the second AZD1222 dose. The receptors come from an adult who received the AZD1222 COVID-19 vaccine. The CDR3 runs from the conserved cysteine through the conserved F or W. Each record gives: D gene, J gene, V gene, clone size, CDR3 protein, CDR3 DNA. D genes are given only for firm matches. Clone size is not always given. Where it is, it says once, few, many or a class for expanded clones.

D: -; J: TRBJ2-5; V: TRBV5-1; size: -; CDR3: CASSSSQGETQYF; DNA: TGCGCCAGCAGCTCTAGTCAGGGAGAGACCCAGTACTTC
D: TRBD2; J: TRBJ2-1; V: TRBV5-5; size: -; CDR3: CASSHTSGVYNEQFF; DNA: TGTGCCAGCAGCCACACTAGCGGGGTGTACAATGAGCAGTTCTTC
D: -; J: TRBJ1-2; V: TRBV7-9; size: -; CDR3: CASSLGSAYGYTF; DNA: TGTGCCAGCAGCTTAGGTTCGGCTTATGGCTACACCTTC
D: TRBD1; J: TRBJ2-7; V: TRBV19; size: few; CDR3: CASSPRGRGPIERYF; DNA: TGTGCCAGTAGTCCCCGGGGCAGGGGGCCCATTGAGCGGTACTTC
D: TRBD1; J: TRBJ1-5; V: TRBV10-3; size: -; CDR3: CAITGQANQPQHF; DNA: TGTGCCATCACCGGACAGGCCAATCAGCCCCAGCATTTT
D: TRBD1; J: TRBJ2-3; V: TRBV2; size: -; CDR3: CASSPGQGRSDTQYF; DNA: TGTGCCAGCAGTCCCGGACAGGGTCGATCAGATACGCAGTATTTT
D: -; J: TRBJ1-6; V: TRBV15; size: -; CDR3: CATSSTGNNSPLHF; DNA: TGTGCCACCAGCAGTACAGGGAATAATTCACCCCTCCACTTT
D: TRBD1; J: TRBJ1-2; V: TRBV30; size: -; CDR3: CAWRGTGPRGYTF; DNA: TGTGCCTGGAGGGGGACAGGACCAAGGGGCTACACCTTC
D: -; J: TRBJ2-7; V: TRBV6-5; size: -; CDR3: CASWGGYGEQYF; DNA: TGTGCCAGCTGGGGGGGCTATGGCGAGCAGTACTTC
D: TRBD2; J: TRBJ2-1; V: TRBV19; size: -; CDR3: CASTQSRGAYNEQFF; DNA: TGTGCCAGTACTCAGTCCCGGGGGGCCTACAATGAGCAGTTCTTC
D: -; J: TRBJ2-1; V: TRBV11-3; size: few; CDR3: CASSLGVSDYNEQFF; DNA: TGTGCCAGCAGCTTAGGCGTCTCCGATTACAATGAGCAGTTCTTC
D: -; J: TRBJ2-2; V: TRBV19; size: -; CDR3: CARFLIGGDNTGELFF; DNA: TGTGCCAGATTTTTAATAGGGGGGGATAACACCGGGGAGCTGTTTTTT
D: TRBD1; J: TRBJ1-6; V: TRBV11-3; size: -; CDR3: CASSRGQGSNSPLHF; DNA: TGTGCCAGCAGCAGGGGACAGGGGAGTAATTCACCCCTCCACTTT
D: -; J: TRBJ1-1; V: TRBV28; size: -; CDR3: CASSRPAMNTEAFF; DNA: TGTGCCAGCAGTAGGCCAGCTATGAACACTGAAGCTTTCTTT
D: -; J: TRBJ2-7; V: TRBV30; size: -; CDR3: CAWSNNYEQYF; DNA: TGTGCCTGGAGTAATAACTACGAGCAGTACTTC
D: TRBD1; J: TRBJ1-2; V: TRBV4-3; size: -; CDR3: CASSHRDRGPNYGYTF; DNA: TGCGCCAGCAGCCACCGAGACAGGGGGCCTAACTATGGCTACACCTTC
D: -; J: TRBJ1-4; V: TRBV19; size: once; CDR3: CASSRTGPLEKLFF; DNA: TGTGCCAGCTCCCGAACAGGGCCGTTGGAAAAACTGTTTTTT
D: -; J: TRBJ2-2; V: TRBV12-3/TRBV12-4; size: once; CDR3: CASSPGTGELFF; DNA: TGTGCCAGCAGCCCAGGGACCGGGGAGCTGTTTTTT
D: -; J: TRBJ2-7; V: TRBV6-5; size: -; CDR3: CASSYRGGRNHEQYF; DNA: TGTGCCAGCAGTTACAGGGGTGGGAGGAACCACGAGCAGTACTTC
D: TRBD1; J: TRBJ1-5; V: TRBV5-8; size: -; CDR3: CASRETGYQPQHF; DNA: TGTGCCAGCAGGGAGACAGGGTATCAGCCCCAGCATTTT
D: TRBD2; J: TRBJ2-3; V: TRBV10-2; size: -; CDR3: CASSEWTSPDTQYF; DNA: TGCGCCAGCAGTGAGTGGACTAGTCCGGATACGCAGTATTTT
D: -; J: TRBJ2-2; V: TRBV5-5; size: many; CDR3: CASTGTNTGELFF; DNA: TGTGCCAGCACAGGGACAAACACCGGGGAGCTGTTTTTT
D: TRBD1; J: TRBJ2-2; V: TRBV27; size: -; CDR3: CASRGQGNTGELFF; DNA: TGTGCCAGCAGGGGACAGGGGAACACCGGGGAGCTGTTTTTT
D: -; J: TRBJ1-5; V: TRBV20-1; size: -; CDR3: CSASQGLRMYSNQPQHF; DNA: TGCAGTGCAAGTCAGGGGCTCCGGATGTATAGCAATCAGCCCCAGCATTTT
D: -; J: TRBJ1-1; V: TRBV6-4; size: few; CDR3: CASGGDRPSADTEAFF; DNA: TGTGCCAGCGGGGGTGACAGGCCCTCTGCTGACACTGAAGCTTTCTTT
D: -; J: TRBJ1-2; V: TRBV5-1; size: -; CDR3: CASSLARDAEQVLYGYTF; DNA: TGCGCCAGCAGCTTGGCCCGAGACGCAGAACAGGTGCTCTATGGCTACACCTTC
D: TRBD2; J: TRBJ2-7; V: TRBV27; size: -; CDR3: CASSSIRTSGRGRLYEQYF; DNA: TGTGCCAGCAGTTCGATACGGACTAGCGGGAGGGGGCGGCTCTACGAGCAGTACTTC
D: TRBD1; J: TRBJ1-5; V: TRBV18; size: once; CDR3: CASSPLQGASVNQPQHF; DNA: TGTGCCAGCTCACCACTGCAGGGGGCTTCGGTCAATCAGCCCCAGCATTTT
D: TRBD1; J: TRBJ1-5; V: TRBV3-1/TRBV3-2; size: -; CDR3: CASSQEGQGYQPQHF; DNA: TGTGCCAGCAGCCAAGAAGGACAGGGTTATCAGCCCCAGCATTTT
D: -; J: TRBJ1-1; V: TRBV6-5; size: -; CDR3: CASSSGTGTKAFF; DNA: TGTGCCAGCAGTTCCGGGACGGGGACCAAAGCTTTCTTT
D: -; J: TRBJ2-5; V: TRBV7-2; size: -; CDR3: CASSLGGAKETQYF; DNA: TGTGCCAGCAGCTTAGGGGGGGCAAAAGAGACCCAGTACTTC
D: -; J: TRBJ1-1; V: TRBV5-1; size: -; CDR3: CASSFDQQNTEAFF; DNA: TGCGCCAGCAGCTTTGACCAGCAGAACACTGAAGCTTTCTTT
D: -; J: TRBJ1-2; V: TRBV18; size: -; CDR3: CASSPPTGTYGYTF; DNA: TGTGCCAGCTCACCCCCCACAGGGACTTACGGCTACACCTTC
D: TRBD1; J: TRBJ1-1; V: TRBV9; size: -; CDR3: CASSLSQGAFTEAFF; DNA: TGTGCCAGCAGTCTTTCTCAGGGGGCCTTCACTGAAGCTTTCTTT
D: -; J: TRBJ1-2; V: TRBV3-1/TRBV3-2; size: -; CDR3: CASGDWVYGYTF; DNA: TGTGCCAGTGGGGACTGGGTCTATGGCTACACCTTC
D: -; J: TRBJ1-1; V: TRBV9; size: -; CDR3: CASSVEDPPLNTEAFF; DNA: TGTGCCAGCAGCGTAGAGGACCCCCCACTCAACACTGAAGCTTTCTTT
D: TRBD2; J: TRBJ2-1; V: TRBV7-9; size: -; CDR3: CASSYSGGDNEQFF; DNA: TGTGCCAGCAGCTATAGCGGGGGGGACAATGAGCAGTTCTTC
D: TRBD1; J: TRBJ1-3; V: TRBV4-2; size: -; CDR3: CASSLGQGSSGNTIYF; DNA: TGTGCCAGCAGCCTGGGACAGGGATCCTCTGGAAACACCATATATTTT
D: -; J: TRBJ1-1; V: TRBV12-3/TRBV12-4; size: -; CDR3: CASSLTAAEAFF; DNA: TGTGCCAGCAGTTTAACGGCGGCCGAAGCTTTCTTT
D: -; J: TRBJ1-2; V: TRBV7-9; size: -; CDR3: CASSSGINYGYTF; DNA: TGTGCCAGCAGCTCTGGGATTAACTATGGCTACACCTTC
D: -; J: TRBJ2-7; V: TRBV21-1; size: -; CDR3: CASSKFGPRTTGSYEQYF; DNA: TGTGCCAGCAGCAAATTTGGTCCCCGGACGACAGGGTCCTACGAGCAGTACTTC
D: -; J: TRBJ1-5; V: TRBV7-8; size: -; CDR3: CASSARRGRSNQPQHF; DNA: TGTGCCAGCAGTGCGAGGAGGGGAAGGAGCAATCAGCCCCAGCATTTT
D: -; J: TRBJ1-1; V: TRBV29-1; size: -; CDR3: CSVPEGGGEAFF; DNA: TGCAGCGTTCCTGAGGGGGGTGGTGAAGCTTTCTTT
D: -; J: TRBJ1-1; V: TRBV19; size: once; CDR3: CATPYSGGTEAFF; DNA: TGTGCCACCCCTTACTCGGGGGGGACTGAAGCTTTCTTT
D: TRBD2; J: TRBJ2-1; V: TRBV24-1; size: -; CDR3: CATSDLTSGSNEQFF; DNA: TGTGCCACCAGTGATTTGACTAGCGGGAGCAATGAGCAGTTCTTC
D: TRBD1; J: TRBJ1-2; V: TRBV11-2; size: -; CDR3: CASSSYRGDYGYTF; DNA: TGTGCCAGCAGCTCCTACAGGGGGGACTATGGCTACACCTTC
D: TRBD2; J: TRBJ2-7; V: TRBV6-2/TRBV6-3; size: -; CDR3: CASSTGTSGAEQYF; DNA: TGTGCCAGCAGCACCGGGACTAGCGGGGCCGAGCAGTACTTC
D: -; J: TRBJ1-1; V: TRBV5-4; size: -; CDR3: CASSQNTEAFF; DNA: TGTGCCAGCAGCCAGAACACTGAAGCTTTCTTT